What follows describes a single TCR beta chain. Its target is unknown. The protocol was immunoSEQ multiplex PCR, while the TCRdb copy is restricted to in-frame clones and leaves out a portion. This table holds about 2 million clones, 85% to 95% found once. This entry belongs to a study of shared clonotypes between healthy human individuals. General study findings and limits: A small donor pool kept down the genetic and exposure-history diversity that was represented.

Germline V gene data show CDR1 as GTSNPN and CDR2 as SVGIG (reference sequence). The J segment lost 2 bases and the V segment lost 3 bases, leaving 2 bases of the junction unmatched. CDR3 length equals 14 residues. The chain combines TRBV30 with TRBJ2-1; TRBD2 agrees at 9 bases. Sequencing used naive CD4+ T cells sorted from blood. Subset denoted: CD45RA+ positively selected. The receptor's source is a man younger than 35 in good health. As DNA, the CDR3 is TGTGCCTGGAGGCTAGCGGGGACCTACAATGAGCAGTTCTTC. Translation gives CAWRLAGTYNEQFF.